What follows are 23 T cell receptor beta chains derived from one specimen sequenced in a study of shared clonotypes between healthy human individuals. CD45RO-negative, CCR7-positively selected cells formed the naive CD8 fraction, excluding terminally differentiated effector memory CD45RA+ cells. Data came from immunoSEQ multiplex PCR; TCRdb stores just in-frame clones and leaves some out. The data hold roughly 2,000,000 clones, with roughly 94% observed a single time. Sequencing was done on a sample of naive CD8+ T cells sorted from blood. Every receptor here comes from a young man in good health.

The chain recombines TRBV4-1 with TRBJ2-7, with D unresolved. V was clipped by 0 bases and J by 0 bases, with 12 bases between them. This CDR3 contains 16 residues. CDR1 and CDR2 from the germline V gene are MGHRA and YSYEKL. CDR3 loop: CASSQDGLGSSYEQYF. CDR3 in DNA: TGCGCCAGCAGCCAAGATGGGCTGGGCAGCTCCTACGAGCAGTACTTC.

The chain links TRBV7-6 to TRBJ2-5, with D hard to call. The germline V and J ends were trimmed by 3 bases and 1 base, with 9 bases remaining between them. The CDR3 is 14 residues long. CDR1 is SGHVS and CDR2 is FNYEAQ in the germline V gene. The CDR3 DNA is TGTGCCAGCAGCTTCTTCCCGGGCCAAGAGACCCAGTACTTC. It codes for CASSFFPGQETQYF.

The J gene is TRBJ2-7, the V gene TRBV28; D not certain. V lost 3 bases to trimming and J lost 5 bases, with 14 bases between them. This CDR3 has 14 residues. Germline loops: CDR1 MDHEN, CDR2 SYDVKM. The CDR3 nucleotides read TGTGCCAGCAGTTTCAGAGGCATTGACGACGAGCAGTACTTC. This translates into CASSFRGIDDEQYF.

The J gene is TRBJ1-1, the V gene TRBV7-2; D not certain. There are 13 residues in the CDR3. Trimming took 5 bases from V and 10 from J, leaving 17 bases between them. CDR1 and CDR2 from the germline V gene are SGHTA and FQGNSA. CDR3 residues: CASSPISPGGAFF. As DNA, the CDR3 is TGTGCCAGCAGCCCCATTTCCCCTGGAGGAGCTTTCTTT.

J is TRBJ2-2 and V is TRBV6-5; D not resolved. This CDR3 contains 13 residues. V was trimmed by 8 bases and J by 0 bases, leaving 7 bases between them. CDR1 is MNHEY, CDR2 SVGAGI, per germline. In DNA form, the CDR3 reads TGTGCCAGCGAGTCGTCGAACACCGGGGAGCTGTTTTTT. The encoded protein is CASESSNTGELFF.

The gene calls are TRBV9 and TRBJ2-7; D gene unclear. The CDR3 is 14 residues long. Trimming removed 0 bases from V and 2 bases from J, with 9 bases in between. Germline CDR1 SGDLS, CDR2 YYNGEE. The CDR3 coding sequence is TGTGCCAGCAGCGTAGCTGCGGCCCCCTACGAGCAGTACTTC. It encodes CASSVAAAPYEQYF.

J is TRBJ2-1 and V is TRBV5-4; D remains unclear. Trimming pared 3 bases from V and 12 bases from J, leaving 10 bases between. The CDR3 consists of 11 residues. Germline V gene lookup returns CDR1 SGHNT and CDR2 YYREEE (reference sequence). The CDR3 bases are TGTGCCAGCAGCTCGCCCGACGGGCAGTTCTTC. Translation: CASSSPDGQFF.

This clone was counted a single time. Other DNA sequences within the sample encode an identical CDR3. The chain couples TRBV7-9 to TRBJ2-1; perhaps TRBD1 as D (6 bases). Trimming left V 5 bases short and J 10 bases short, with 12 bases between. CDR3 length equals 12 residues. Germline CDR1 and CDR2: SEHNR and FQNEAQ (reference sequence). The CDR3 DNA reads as TGTGCCAGCAGCCCCACAGGGTACGAGCAGTTCTTC. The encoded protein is CASSPTGYEQFF.

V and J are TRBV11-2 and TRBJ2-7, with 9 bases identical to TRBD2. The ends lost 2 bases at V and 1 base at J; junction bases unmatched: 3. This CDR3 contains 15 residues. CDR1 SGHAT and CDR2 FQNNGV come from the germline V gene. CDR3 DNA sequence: TGTGCCAGCAGCTTAAGACTAGCGGTATCCTACGAGCAGTACTTC. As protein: CASSLRLAVSYEQYF.

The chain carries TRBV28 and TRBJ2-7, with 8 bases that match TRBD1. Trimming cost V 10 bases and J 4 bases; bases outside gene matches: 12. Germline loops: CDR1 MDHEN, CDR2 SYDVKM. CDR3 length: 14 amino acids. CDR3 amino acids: CAIRSQGATYEQYF. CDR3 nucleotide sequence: TGTGCCATCCGGTCCCAGGGGGCAACGTACGAGCAGTACTTC.

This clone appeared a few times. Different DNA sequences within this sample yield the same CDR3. CDR3 sequence: CASSPGASYGYTF. Here the CDR3 DNA reads TGTGCCAGTAGTCCCGGGGCTAGCTATGGCTACACCTTC. The chain links TRBV19 to TRBJ1-2; D may be TRBD1 (5 bases). The V end lost 5 bases, the J end lost 4 bases, and 11 bases lay between the germline ends. The germline CDR1 and CDR2 sequences are LNHDA and SQIVND (reference sequence). The CDR3 is 13 residues long.

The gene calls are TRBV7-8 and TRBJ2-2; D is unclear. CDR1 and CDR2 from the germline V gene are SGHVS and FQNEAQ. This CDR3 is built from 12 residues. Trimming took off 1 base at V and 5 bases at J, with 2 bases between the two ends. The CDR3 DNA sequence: TGTGCCAGCAGCTTAGTGACCGGGGAGCTGTTTTTT. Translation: CASSLVTGELFF.

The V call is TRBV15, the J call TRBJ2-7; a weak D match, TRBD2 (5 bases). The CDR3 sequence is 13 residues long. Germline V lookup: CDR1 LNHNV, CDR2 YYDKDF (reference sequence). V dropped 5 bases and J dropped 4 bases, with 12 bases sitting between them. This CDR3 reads CATSLQTTYEQYF. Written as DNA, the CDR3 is TGTGCCACCAGCCTACAGACTACTTACGAGCAGTACTTC.

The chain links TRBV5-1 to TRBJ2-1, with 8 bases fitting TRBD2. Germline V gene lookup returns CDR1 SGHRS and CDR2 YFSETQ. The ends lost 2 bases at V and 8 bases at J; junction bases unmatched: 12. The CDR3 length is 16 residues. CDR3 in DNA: TGCGCCAGCAGCTTTGCCTTTACTAGCGGAGGCTATGAGCAGTTCTTC. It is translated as CASSFAFTSGGYEQFF.

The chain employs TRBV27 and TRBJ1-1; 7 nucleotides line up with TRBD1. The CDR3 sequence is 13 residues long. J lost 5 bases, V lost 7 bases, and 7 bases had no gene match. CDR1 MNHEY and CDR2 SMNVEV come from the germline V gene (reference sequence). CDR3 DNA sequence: TGTGCCAGCAAATTGACAGGGTGGACTGAAGCTTTCTTT. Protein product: CASKLTGWTEAFF.

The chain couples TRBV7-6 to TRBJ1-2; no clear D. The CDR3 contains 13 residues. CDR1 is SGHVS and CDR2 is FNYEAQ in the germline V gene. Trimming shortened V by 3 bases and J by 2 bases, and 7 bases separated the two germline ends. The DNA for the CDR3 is TGTGCCAGCAGCTTCACGGTGAACTATGGCTACACCTTC. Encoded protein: CASSFTVNYGYTF.

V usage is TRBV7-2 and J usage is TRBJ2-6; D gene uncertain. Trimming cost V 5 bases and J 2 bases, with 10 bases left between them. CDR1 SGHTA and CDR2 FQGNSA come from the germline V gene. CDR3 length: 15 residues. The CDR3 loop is CASSVGQTGANVLTF. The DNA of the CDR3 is TGTGCCAGCAGCGTCGGGCAGACTGGGGCCAACGTCCTGACTTTC.

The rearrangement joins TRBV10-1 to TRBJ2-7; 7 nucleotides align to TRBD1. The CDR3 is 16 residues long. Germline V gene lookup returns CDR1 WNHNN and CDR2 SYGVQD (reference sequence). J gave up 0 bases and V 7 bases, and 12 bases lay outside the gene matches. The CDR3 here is CASTIRTGQSSYEQYF. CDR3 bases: TGCGCCAGCACCATACGGACAGGACAAAGCTCCTACGAGCAGTACTTC.

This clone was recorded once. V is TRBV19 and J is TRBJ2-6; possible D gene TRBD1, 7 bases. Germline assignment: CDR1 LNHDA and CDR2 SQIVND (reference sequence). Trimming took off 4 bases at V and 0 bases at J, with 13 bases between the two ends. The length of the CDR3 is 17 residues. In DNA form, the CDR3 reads TGTGCCAGTAGTACAGGGGGGCCTTTCTCTGGGGCCAACGTCCTGACTTTC. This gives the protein CASSTGGPFSGANVLTF.

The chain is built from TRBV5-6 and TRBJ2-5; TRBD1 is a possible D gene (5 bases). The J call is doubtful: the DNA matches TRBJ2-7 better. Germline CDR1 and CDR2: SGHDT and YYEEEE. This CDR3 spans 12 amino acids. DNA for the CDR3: TGTGCCAGCAGCTTTGACAGCTACGAGCAGTACTTC. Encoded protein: CASSFDSYEQYF.

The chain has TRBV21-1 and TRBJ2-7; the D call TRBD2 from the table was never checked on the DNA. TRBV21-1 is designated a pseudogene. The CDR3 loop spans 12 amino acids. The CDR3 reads CASSRDGYEQYF. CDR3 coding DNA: TGTGCCAGCAGCCGGGATGGCTACGAGCAGTACTTC.

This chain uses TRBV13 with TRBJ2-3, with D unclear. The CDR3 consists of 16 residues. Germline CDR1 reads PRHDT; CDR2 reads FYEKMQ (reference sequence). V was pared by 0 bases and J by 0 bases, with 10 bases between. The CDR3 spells CASSLGSFGSTDTQYF. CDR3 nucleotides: TGTGCCAGCAGCTTAGGATCTTTCGGTAGCACAGATACGCAGTATTTT.

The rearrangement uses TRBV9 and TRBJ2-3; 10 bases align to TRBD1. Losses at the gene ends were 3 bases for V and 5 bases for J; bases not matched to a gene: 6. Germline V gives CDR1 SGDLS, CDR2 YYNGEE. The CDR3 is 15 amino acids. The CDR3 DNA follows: TGTGCCAGCAGCGATCAGACAGGGGGCGGAGATACGCAGTATTTT. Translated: CASSDQTGGGDTQYF.